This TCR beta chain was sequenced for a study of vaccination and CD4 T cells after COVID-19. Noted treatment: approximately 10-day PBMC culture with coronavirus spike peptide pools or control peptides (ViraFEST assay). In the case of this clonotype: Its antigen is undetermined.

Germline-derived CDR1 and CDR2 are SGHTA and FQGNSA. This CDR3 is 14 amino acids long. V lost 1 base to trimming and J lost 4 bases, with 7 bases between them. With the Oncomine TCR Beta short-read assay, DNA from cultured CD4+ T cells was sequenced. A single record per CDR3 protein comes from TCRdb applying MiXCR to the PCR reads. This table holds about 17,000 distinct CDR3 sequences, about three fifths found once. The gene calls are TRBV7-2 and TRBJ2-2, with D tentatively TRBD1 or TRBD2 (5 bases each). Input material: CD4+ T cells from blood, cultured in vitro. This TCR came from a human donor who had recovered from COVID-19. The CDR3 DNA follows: TGTGCCAGCAGCTTAGTCGGGGCCACCGGGGAGCTGTTTTTT. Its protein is CASSLVGATGELFF.